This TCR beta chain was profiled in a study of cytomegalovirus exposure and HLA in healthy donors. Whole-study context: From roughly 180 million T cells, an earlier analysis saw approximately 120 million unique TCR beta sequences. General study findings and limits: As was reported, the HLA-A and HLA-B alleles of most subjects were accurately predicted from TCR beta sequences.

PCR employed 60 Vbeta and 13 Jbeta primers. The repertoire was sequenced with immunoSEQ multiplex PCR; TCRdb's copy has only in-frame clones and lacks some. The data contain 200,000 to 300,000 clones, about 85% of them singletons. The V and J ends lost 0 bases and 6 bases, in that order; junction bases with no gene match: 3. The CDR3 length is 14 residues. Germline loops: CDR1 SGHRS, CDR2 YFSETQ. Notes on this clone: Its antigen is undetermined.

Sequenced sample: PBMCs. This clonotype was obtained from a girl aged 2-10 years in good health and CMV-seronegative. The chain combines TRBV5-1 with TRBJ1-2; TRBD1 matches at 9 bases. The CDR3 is CASSLGGQGHGYTF. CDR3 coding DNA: TGCGCCAGCAGCTTGGGGGGACAGGGTCATGGCTACACCTTC.